These 27 T cell receptor beta chains originate from one sample sequenced in a study of cytomegalovirus exposure and HLA in healthy donors. PCR amplification relied on 60 Vbeta primers (plus 13 Jbeta primers). The data were produced by immunoSEQ multiplex PCR, yet TCRdb's version contains in-frame clones alone and is incomplete. Of 180,000 or so clones in the sample, around three quarters were seen once. Sequencing was done on a sample of PBMCs. Every receptor here comes from a woman aged 25 to 39 in good health and CMV-seropositive.

The table lists this clone with a few counts. The genes are TRBV6-5 and TRBJ1-1; 7 bases map to TRBD1. Germline V gene lookup returns CDR1 MNHEY and CDR2 SVGAGI. V was clipped by 7 bases and J by 5 bases; unmatched bases: 13. The CDR3 runs to 15 residues. The CDR3 region has the DNA TGTGCCAGCACCCCGGTACAGGGGCTGGGGACTGAAGCTTTCTTT. It codes for CASTPVQGLGTEAFF.

This clone was seen a single time. This rearrangement joins TRBV4-3 to TRBJ2-3; 9 bases agree with TRBD2. V was pared by 0 bases and J by 5 bases, with 18 bases of the junction left unmatched. Germline V CDR1 and CDR2: LGHNA, YSLEER. CDR3 length: 20 residues. The chain's CDR3 is CASSQDPPAGGFGVGDTQYF. In DNA, the CDR3 is TGCGCCAGCAGCCAAGATCCCCCAGCGGGGGGCTTCGGGGTGGGAGATACGCAGTATTTT.

The V and J genes are TRBV19 and TRBJ1-6; D unclear. Trimming took off 7 bases at V and 7 bases at J, with 11 bases between the two ends. The CDR3 contains 13 residues. Germline-derived CDR1 and CDR2 are LNHDA and SQIVND (reference sequence). CDR3 sequence (DNA): TGTGCCAGTAAAAAGCCGGGAAATTCACCCCTCCACTTT. Encoded protein: CASKKPGNSPLHF. Together with reference TRBV19 and TRBJ1-6, the CDR3 gives the full variable domain: DGGITQSPKYLFRKEGQNVTLSCEQNLNHDAMYWYRQDPGQGLRLIYYSQIVNDFQKGDIAEGYSVSREKKESFPLTVTSAQKNPTAFYLCASKKPGNSPLHFGNGTRLTVT.

The CDR3 DNA reads TGCGCCAGCAGCCCAGGACTAGCGTCCTACGAGCAGTACTTC. It yields the protein CASSPGLASYEQYF. The chain uses TRBV4-3 and TRBJ2-7, with 9 bases aligning to TRBD2. This CDR3 comprises 14 residues. V shed 4 bases and J 1 base; nucleotides not matched to a gene: 2. From germline, CDR1 is LGHNA and CDR2 YSLEER.

V is TRBV18 and J is TRBJ2-5; D ambiguous. The J call is uncertain, as TRBJ2-7 better fits the DNA end. This CDR3 spans 12 amino acids. CDR1 is KGHSH and CDR2 is LQKENI in the germline V gene. This chain's CDR3 is CASSPLSYEQYF. In DNA, the CDR3 is TGTGCCAGCTCACCTCTCTCCTACGAGCAGTACTTC.

The chain joins TRBV7-9 to TRBJ2-1, with 9 bases fitting TRBD1. Germline V CDR1 and CDR2: SEHNR, FQNEAQ (reference sequence). CDR3 length: 16 residues. Unmatched junction bases numbered 8, after V lost 0 bases and J lost 8 bases. The CDR3 region is CASSLAGQGKGDEQFF. For the CDR3, the DNA is TGTGCCAGCAGCTTAGCTGGACAGGGGAAAGGAGATGAGCAGTTCTTC.

This sequence joins TRBV5-6 and TRBJ1-3, with unresolved D. Between the trimmed V and J ends, which lost 4 bases and 4 bases, there was a span of 3 bases. The CDR3 consists of 11 residues. From germline, CDR1 is SGHDT and CDR2 YYEEEE. In DNA, the CDR3 is TGTGCCAGCAGCCAGGGAAACACCATATATTTT. Translated: CASSQGNTIYF.

Notes on this clone: The sample holds other DNA sequences that translate to the same CDR3. The chain is built from TRBV9 and TRBJ1-5; TRBD1 agrees at 7 bases. The CDR3 has 14 residues. Unmatched junction bases numbered 3, after V lost 3 bases and J lost 3 bases. Germline CDR1 is SGDLS and CDR2 is YYNGEE. The CDR3 loop reads CASSAGTDNQPQHF. The CDR3 DNA follows: TGTGCCAGCAGCGCAGGGACAGACAATCAGCCCCAGCATTTT. The variable domain in full, with the rest retrieved from reference TRBV9 and TRBJ1-5, is DSGVTQTPKHLITATGQRVTLRCSPRSGDLSVYWYQQSLDQGLQFLIQYYNGEERAKGNILERFSAQQFPDLHSELNLSSLELGDSALYFCASSAGTDNQPQHFGDGTRLSIL.

This chain connects TRBV27 to TRBJ2-5; D gene uncertain. Germline CDR1 and CDR2: MNHEY and SMNVEV (reference sequence). V was trimmed by 3 bases and J by 1 base, leaving 21 bases between them. The CDR3 is 18 amino acids. The DNA of the CDR3 is TGTGCCAGCAGTTTGCCCTCCCCCCCCCAGCGAAGCCAAGAGACCCAGTACTTC. It specifies CASSLPSPPQRSQETQYF.

Comments on this clone: Other DNA sequences of this sample code for an identical CDR3. The chain couples TRBV7-9 to TRBJ1-1; a weak D match, TRBD1 (6 bases). V was trimmed by 6 bases and J by 1 base, leaving 9 bases between them. The CDR3 runs 13 residues. Per the germline V gene, CDR1 is SEHNR and CDR2 is FQNEAQ (reference sequence). CDR3 loop: CASSYRENTEAFF. In nucleotides, the CDR3 is TGTGCCAGCAGTTACAGGGAGAACACTGAAGCTTTCTTT.

This clone was seen a few times. The rearrangement uses TRBV7-2 and TRBJ1-1, with TRBD1 matching 9 bases. This CDR3 has 15 amino acids. Germline CDR1 SGHTA, CDR2 FQGNSA. V was clipped by 5 bases and J by 4 bases; unmatched bases: 8. The CDR3 reads CASSIQGARTTEAFF. In DNA, the CDR3 is TGTGCCAGCAGCATACAGGGGGCGCGGACCACTGAAGCTTTCTTT.

The CDR3 DNA sequence: TGTGCCAGCAGCGTAGGGACAGGGACGGGCTACGAGCAGTACTTC. It translates to CASSVGTGTGYEQYF. V gene TRBV9 combines with J gene TRBJ2-7, with TRBD1 matching 8 bases. The germline gives CDR1 SGDLS, CDR2 YYNGEE. This CDR3 is 15 amino acids long. V was clipped by 0 bases and J by 3 bases; unmatched bases: 5. The whole variable domain, remainder taken from reference TRBV9 and TRBJ2-7, is DSGVTQTPKHLITATGQRVTLRCSPRSGDLSVYWYQQSLDQGLQFLIQYYNGEERAKGNILERFSAQQFPDLHSELNLSSLELGDSALYFCASSVGTGTGYEQYFGPGTRLTVT.

This chain joins TRBV5-6 and TRBJ1-4; TRBD1 aligns across 9 bases. The V gene's germline CDR1 is SGHDT and CDR2 YYEEEE. The V segment lost 0 bases and the J segment 2 bases; nucleotides outside the gene matches: 2. This CDR3 has 16 amino acids. CDR3 amino acids: CASSLGQGVTNEKLFF. DNA for the CDR3: TGTGCCAGCAGCTTGGGACAGGGGGTGACTAATGAAAAACTGTTTTTT.

The chain is built from TRBV28 and TRBJ2-7, with D possibly being TRBD1 (5 bases). Germline CDR1 and CDR2: MDHEN and SYDVKM. V shed 3 bases and J shed 2 bases, with 11 bases lying between them. This CDR3 region has 14 residues. The CDR3 DNA reads TGTGCCAGCAGTTTGGGCCAGGGCCCCTACGAGCAGTACTTC. Encoded protein: CASSLGQGPYEQYF.

The chain carries TRBV9 and TRBJ2-3; D is uncertain. Germline V gene lookup returns CDR1 SGDLS and CDR2 YYNGEE. The CDR3 covers 12 residues. V shed 2 bases and J shed 2 bases, with 3 bases lying between them. CDR3 amino acids: CASSVHTDTQYF. DNA for the CDR3: TGTGCCAGCAGCGTCCACACAGATACGCAGTATTTT.

This clone was seen a handful of times. The chain employs TRBV5-4 and TRBJ2-1; TRBD2 matches at 8 bases. Losses at the gene ends were 0 bases for V and 4 bases for J; bases not matched to a gene: 3. CDR1 is SGHNT, CDR2 YYREEE, per germline (reference sequence). CDR3 length: 15 amino acids. In nucleotides, the CDR3 is TGTGCCAGCAGCTTGGGGGCGGGGGGATACAATGAGCAGTTCTTC. Its translation: CASSLGAGGYNEQFF.

About this clone itself: One end of the junction is discordant with germline, which a read error may explain. The chain carries TRBV12-5 and TRBJ2-2, with TRBD1 matching 8 bases. This CDR3 has 14 amino acids. Per germline, CDR1 LGHNT and CDR2 FRNRAP. The CDR3 nucleotides read TGTGCTAGTGGTCCGGACGGGACAGGCGGGAAGCTGTTTTTT. Protein: CASGPDGTGGKLFF.

V usage is TRBV6-5 and J usage is TRBJ1-2; weak D call: TRBD1 (6 bases). Germline-derived CDR1 and CDR2 are MNHEY and SVGAGI. The CDR3 consists of 14 residues. Trimming removed 4 bases at V and 3 bases at J, with 12 bases between. CDR3 region: CASSFNRDHYGYTF. CDR3 in DNA: TGTGCCAGCAGTTTCAACAGGGACCACTATGGCTACACCTTC.

This clone was counted between two and nine times. The chain carries TRBV7-9 and TRBJ2-3; the match to TRBD2 covers 9 bases. The CDR3 consists of 18 residues. Germline loops: CDR1 SEHNR, CDR2 FQNEAQ (reference sequence). V lost 1 base to trimming and J lost 4 bases; unmatched junction nucleotides: 12. CDR3 loop: CASSLGGMSGGQSDTQYF. The CDR3 DNA is TGTGCCAGCAGCTTAGGAGGCATGAGCGGGGGGCAATCAGATACGCAGTATTTT.

The chain is built from TRBV6-5 and TRBJ1-2; D possibly corresponds to TRBD1 (5 bases). CDR1 is MNHEY, CDR2 SVGAGI, per germline. The length of the CDR3 is 14 residues. Trimming cost V 10 bases and J 8 bases, with 23 bases left between them. CDR3 region: CATSKGQSLGGYTF. The DNA of the CDR3 is TGTGCCACCTCAAAGGGGCAGAGTCTAGGGGGCTACACCTTC.

The sample holds one count of this clone. The chain couples TRBV30 to TRBJ2-5, with 9 bases fitting TRBD1. The germline CDR1 and CDR2 sequences are GTSNPN and SVGIG (reference sequence). This CDR3 has 16 residues. The V segment lost 1 base and the J segment 4 bases; nucleotides outside the gene matches: 10. This chain's CDR3 is CAWSDITGTGRETQYF. CDR3 DNA sequence: TGTGCCTGGAGTGACATAACCGGGACAGGGCGAGAGACCCAGTACTTC.

This clone was counted a few times. The chain couples TRBV19 to TRBJ1-1; 7 bases map to TRBD1. Germline values: CDR1 LNHDA, CDR2 SQIVND (reference sequence). CDR3 size: 14 residues. V shed 5 bases and J 6 bases; nucleotides not matched to a gene: 9. The CDR3 spells CASSPPGGIAEAFF. CDR3 nucleotides: TGTGCCAGTAGTCCACCAGGGGGAATCGCTGAAGCTTTCTTT.

The CDR3 here is CASTVLTTSTDTQYF. The CDR3 nucleotides read TGTGCCAGCACCGTTCTTACGACTAGCACAGATACGCAGTATTTT. This chain joins TRBV9 and TRBJ2-3; D remains ambiguous. Between the trimmed V and J ends, which lost 6 bases and 0 bases, there was a span of 14 bases. The CDR3 consists of 15 residues. From germline, CDR1 is SGDLS and CDR2 YYNGEE.

The CDR3 is CASKRQADTIYF. In DNA, the CDR3 is TGTGCCAGCAAACGACAGGCGGACACCATATATTTT. The V call is TRBV28, the J call TRBJ1-3; D is perhaps TRBD1 (6 bases). Germline CDR1 MDHEN, CDR2 SYDVKM. Trimming took off 7 bases at V and 8 bases at J, with 12 bases between the two ends. The CDR3 sequence is 12 residues long.

The chain couples TRBV2 to TRBJ1-2, with 8 bases that match TRBD1. After removal of 7 bases from V and 5 bases from J, the junction contained 9 bases not matched to a gene. Per germline, CDR1 SNHLY and CDR2 FYNNEI. The CDR3 is 14 amino acids. As DNA, the CDR3 is TGTGCCAGCAACCCGACAGGGGTCGGATATGGCTACACCTTC. It encodes CASNPTGVGYGYTF.

The chain recombines TRBV4-1 with TRBJ2-5; D is perhaps TRBD2 (6 bases). This CDR3 region has 16 residues. With 1 base removed from V and 0 bases from J, the gap between germline ends came to 12 bases. Germline CDR1 MGHRA, CDR2 YSYEKL. This chain's CDR3 is CASSQGFRDYQETQYF. The CDR3 region has the DNA TGCGCCAGCAGCCAAGGCTTCCGGGACTACCAAGAGACCCAGTACTTC.

This clone has a handful of counts. The chain employs TRBV6-5 and TRBJ1-2; D is unclear. V lost 0 bases to trimming and J lost 6 bases, with 8 bases between them. CDR3 size: 13 residues. The germline V gene encodes CDR1 MNHEY and CDR2 SVGAGI. The CDR3 region is CASSYSNQNGYTF. In DNA form, the CDR3 reads TGTGCCAGCAGTTACTCGAATCAGAATGGCTACACCTTC.